Below, 10 T cell receptor beta chains from the same sample are listed, as sequenced in a study of blood T cell repertoires in COVID-19. Profiled with immunoSEQ multiplex PCR; TCRdb holds only in-frame clones, not every one. Of about 430,000 clones in the sample, roughly 90% were seen once. The sequenced material came from PBMCs or T cells enriched from blood (not recorded which). The receptors originated from a woman aged 18 to 35 who had been exposed to COVID-19.

The chain couples TRBV5-1 to TRBJ2-3; tentative D call: TRBD2 (5 bases). This CDR3 is built from 11 residues. The ends were cut back, 5 bases at V and 6 bases at J, with 7 bases in the middle. Germline values: CDR1 SGHRS, CDR2 YFSETQ. The CDR3 nucleotides read TGCGCCAGCAGTGGGAGCGATACGCAGTATTTT. As protein: CASSGSDTQYF.

The chain has TRBV6-2 or TRBV6-3 and TRBJ1-5; D ambiguous. Trimming took off 6 bases at V and 4 bases at J, with 7 bases between the two ends. Germline V gene data show CDR1 as MNHEY and CDR2 as SVGEGT. The CDR3 totals 12 residues. The CDR3 DNA reads as TGTGCCAGCAGCCGACAAAATCAGCCCCAGCATTTT. Its protein product is CASSRQNQPQHF.

CDR3 region: CASSQEKGADEKLFF. DNA for the CDR3: TGTGCCAGCAGCCAAGAAAAGGGGGCGGATGAAAAACTGTTTTTT. The chain has TRBV4-2 and TRBJ1-4; TRBD1 aligns across 7 bases. Trimming took 0 bases from V and 6 from J; bases not matched to a gene: 4. In germline, CDR1 is LGHNA, CDR2 YNFKEQ. The CDR3 is made up of 15 amino acids.

Turning to this clone: The identical CDR3 is also encoded by other nucleotide sequences in the sample. V gene TRBV13 combines with J gene TRBJ2-3, with no clear D. Germline V CDR1 and CDR2: PRHDT, FYEKMQ (reference sequence). Trimming left V 0 bases short and J 6 bases short, with 4 bases between. The CDR3 loop spans 12 amino acids. The CDR3 DNA is TGTGCCAGCAGCTTAGGGAGGGATACGCAGTATTTT. Translated, it gives CASSLGRDTQYF.

This clone was detected a few times. CDR3 region: CASSPFPSTGVRYEQYF. The DNA for the CDR3 is TGTGCCAGCTCACCTTTCCCATCGACAGGGGTGCGCTACGAGCAGTACTTC. The V call is TRBV18, the J call TRBJ2-7; 8 bases align to TRBD1. Germline loops: CDR1 KGHSH, CDR2 LQKENI. The J segment lost 3 bases and the V segment lost 3 bases, leaving 13 bases of the junction unmatched. The CDR3 length is 17 residues. Full variable domain (rest looked up from reference TRBV18 and TRBJ2-7): NAGVMQNPRHLVRRRGQEARLRCSPMKGHSHVYWYRQLPEEGLKFMVYLQKENIIDESGMPKERFSAEFPKEGPSILRIQQVVRGDSAAYFCASSPFPSTGVRYEQYFGPGTRLTVT.

V usage is TRBV2 and J usage is TRBJ2-2, with 7 bases identical to TRBD1. Per the germline V gene, CDR1 is SNHLY and CDR2 is FYNNEI. Germline trimming cut 4 bases from V and 4 bases from J; bases unmatched to any gene: 6. This CDR3 comprises 15 residues. This chain's CDR3 is CASSGYRGSTGELFF. CDR3 sequence (DNA): TGTGCCAGCAGTGGTTACAGGGGCAGCACCGGGGAGCTGTTTTTT.

This clone was seen once. This rearrangement joins TRBV18 to TRBJ2-1; the D gene is possibly TRBD1 (5 bases). This CDR3 region has 14 residues. Trimming shortened V by 1 base and J by 9 bases, and 13 bases separated the two germline ends. Germline values: CDR1 KGHSH, CDR2 LQKENI. CDR3 DNA: TGTGCCAGCTCACCACAGGGGTCAGGCGGTGAGCAGTTCTTC. Translating it yields CASSPQGSGGEQFF.

The chain joins TRBV9 to TRBJ2-1; perhaps TRBD2 as D (5 bases). Germline V gene lookup returns CDR1 SGDLS and CDR2 YYNGEE. CDR3 length equals 20 residues. V was cut by 0 bases and J by 8 bases, with 30 bases left in between. CDR3 region: CASSVGSAVLGKRAIDEQFF. CDR3 DNA sequence: TGTGCCAGCAGCGTAGGATCAGCGGTTTTAGGGAAACGGGCGATAGATGAGCAGTTCTTC.

V is TRBV7-2 and J is TRBJ2-3, with a possible D match to TRBD2 (6 bases). Per the germline V gene, CDR1 is SGHTA and CDR2 is FQGNSA. The CDR3 contains 16 residues. Trimming removed 1 base at V and 3 bases at J, with 14 bases between. The CDR3 coding sequence is TGTGCCAGCAGCTTAGAATCGGGAGTAACTACAGATACGCAGTATTTT. Its protein product is CASSLESGVTTDTQYF.

The rearrangement joins TRBV6-5 to TRBJ1-1, with D unclear. The CDR3 is made up of 13 amino acids. V was trimmed by 8 bases and J by 0 bases, leaving 10 bases between them. Germline CDR1 MNHEY, CDR2 SVGAGI. The CDR3 protein is CASRSSMNTEAFF. In nucleotides, the CDR3 is TGTGCCAGCCGCAGTTCCATGAACACTGAAGCTTTCTTT.